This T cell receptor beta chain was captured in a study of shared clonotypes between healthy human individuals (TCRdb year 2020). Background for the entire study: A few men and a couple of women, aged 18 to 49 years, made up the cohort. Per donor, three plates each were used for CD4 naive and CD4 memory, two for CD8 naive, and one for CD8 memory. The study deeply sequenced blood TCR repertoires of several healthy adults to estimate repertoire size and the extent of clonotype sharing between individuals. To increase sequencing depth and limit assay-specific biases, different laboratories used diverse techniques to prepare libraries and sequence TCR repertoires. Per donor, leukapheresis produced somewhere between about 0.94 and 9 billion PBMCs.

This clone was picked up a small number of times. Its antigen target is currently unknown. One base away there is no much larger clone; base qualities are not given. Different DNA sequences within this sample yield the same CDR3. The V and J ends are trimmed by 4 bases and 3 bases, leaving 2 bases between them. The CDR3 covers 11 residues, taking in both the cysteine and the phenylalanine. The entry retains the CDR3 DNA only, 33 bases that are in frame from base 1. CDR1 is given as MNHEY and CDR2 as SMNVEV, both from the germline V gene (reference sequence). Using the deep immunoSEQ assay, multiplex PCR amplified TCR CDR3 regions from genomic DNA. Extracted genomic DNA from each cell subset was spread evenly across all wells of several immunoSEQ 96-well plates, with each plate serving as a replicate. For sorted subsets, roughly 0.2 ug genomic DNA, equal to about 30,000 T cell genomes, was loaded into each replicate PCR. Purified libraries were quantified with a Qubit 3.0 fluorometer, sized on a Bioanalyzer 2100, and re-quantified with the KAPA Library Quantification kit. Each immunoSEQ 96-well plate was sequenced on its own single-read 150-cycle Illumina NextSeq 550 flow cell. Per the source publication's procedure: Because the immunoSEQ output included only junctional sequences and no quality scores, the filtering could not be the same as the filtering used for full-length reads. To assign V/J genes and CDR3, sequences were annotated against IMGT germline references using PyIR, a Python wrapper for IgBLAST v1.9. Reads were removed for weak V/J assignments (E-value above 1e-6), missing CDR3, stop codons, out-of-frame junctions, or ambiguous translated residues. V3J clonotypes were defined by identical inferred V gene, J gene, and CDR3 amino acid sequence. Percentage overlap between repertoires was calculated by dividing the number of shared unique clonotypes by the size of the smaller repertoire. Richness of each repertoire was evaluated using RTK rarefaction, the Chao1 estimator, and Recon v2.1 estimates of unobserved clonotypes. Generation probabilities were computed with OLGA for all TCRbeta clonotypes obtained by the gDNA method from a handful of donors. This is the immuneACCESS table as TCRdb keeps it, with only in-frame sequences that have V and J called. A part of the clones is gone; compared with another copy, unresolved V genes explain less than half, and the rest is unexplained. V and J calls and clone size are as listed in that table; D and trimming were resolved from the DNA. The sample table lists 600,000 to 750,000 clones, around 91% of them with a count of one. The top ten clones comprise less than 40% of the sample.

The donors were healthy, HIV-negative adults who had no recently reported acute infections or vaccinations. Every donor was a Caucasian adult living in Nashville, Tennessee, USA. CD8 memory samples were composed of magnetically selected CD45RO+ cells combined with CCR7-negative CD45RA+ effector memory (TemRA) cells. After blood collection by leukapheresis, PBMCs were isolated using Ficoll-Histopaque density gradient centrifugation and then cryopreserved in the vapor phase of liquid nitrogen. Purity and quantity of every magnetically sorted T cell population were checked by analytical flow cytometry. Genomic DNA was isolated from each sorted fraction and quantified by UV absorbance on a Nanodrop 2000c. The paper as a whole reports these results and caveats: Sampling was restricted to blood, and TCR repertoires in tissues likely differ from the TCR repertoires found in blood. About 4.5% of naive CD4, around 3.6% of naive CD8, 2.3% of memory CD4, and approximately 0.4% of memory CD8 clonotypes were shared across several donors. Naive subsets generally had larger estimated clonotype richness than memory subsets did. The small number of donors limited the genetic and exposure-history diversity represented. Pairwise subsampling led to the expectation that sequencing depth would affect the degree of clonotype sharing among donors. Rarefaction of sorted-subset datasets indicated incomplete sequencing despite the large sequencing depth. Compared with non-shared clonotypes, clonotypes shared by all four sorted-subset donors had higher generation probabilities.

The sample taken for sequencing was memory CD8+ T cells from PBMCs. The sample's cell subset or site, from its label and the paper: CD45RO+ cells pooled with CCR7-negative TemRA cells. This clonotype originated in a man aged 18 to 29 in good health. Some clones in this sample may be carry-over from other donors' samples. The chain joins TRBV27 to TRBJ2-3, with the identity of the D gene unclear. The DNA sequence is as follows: TGTGCCAGCAGTTCGACAGATACGCAGTATTTT. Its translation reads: CASSSTDTQYF.